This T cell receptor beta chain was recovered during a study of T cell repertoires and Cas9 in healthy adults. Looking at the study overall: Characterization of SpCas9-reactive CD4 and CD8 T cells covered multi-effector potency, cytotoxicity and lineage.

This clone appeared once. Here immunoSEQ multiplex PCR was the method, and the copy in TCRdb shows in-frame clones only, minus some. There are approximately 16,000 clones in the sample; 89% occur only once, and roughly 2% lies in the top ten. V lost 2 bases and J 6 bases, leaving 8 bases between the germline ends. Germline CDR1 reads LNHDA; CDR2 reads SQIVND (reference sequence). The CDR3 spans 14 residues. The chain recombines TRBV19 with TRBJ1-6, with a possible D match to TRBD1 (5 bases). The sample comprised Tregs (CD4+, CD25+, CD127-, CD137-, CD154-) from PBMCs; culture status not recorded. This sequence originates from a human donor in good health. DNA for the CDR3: TGTGCCAGTAGTATACAGGGAGGTAATTCACCCCTCCACTTT. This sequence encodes CASSIQGGNSPLHF.